The next 32 T cell receptor beta chains were all read from a single sample in a study of blood T cell repertoires in COVID-19. Assay: immunoSEQ multiplex PCR; the TCRdb copy retains only in-frame clones and omits some. This sample has 200,000 to 300,000 clones, with 75% to 85% found just once. Sequencing used peripheral blood. The receptor set was obtained from a woman between 65 and 79 years old with acute or convalescent COVID-19.

The rearrangement joins TRBV24-1 to TRBJ1-1, with unresolved D. The CDR3 has 12 amino acids. Trimming took 0 bases from V and 10 from J, leaving 8 bases between them. Per germline, CDR1 KGHDR and CDR2 SFDVKD. CDR3 nucleotide sequence: TGTGCCACCAGTGATTTGCTGGGCAGAGCTTTCTTT. It codes for CATSDLLGRAFF.

This clone was seen a few times. This rearrangement joins TRBV12-3 or TRBV12-4 to TRBJ2-3; D not certain. Trimming removed 4 bases at V and 4 bases at J, with 3 bases between. The CDR3 consists of 11 residues. Here the CDR3 DNA reads TGTGCCAGCAGTTCAGCAGATACGCAGTATTTT. Its protein is CASSSADTQYF.

V gene TRBV2 combines with J gene TRBJ2-1, with 9 bases aligning to TRBD1. Germline CDR1 and CDR2: SNHLY and FYNNEI. CDR3 length equals 15 residues. The trim removed 6 bases at V and 4 bases at J, leaving 7 bases unmatched. CDR3: CASRGGTGKYNEQFF. The CDR3 DNA reads as TGTGCCAGCAGGGGTGGGACAGGGAAGTACAATGAGCAGTTCTTC.

The sample holds a few counts of this clone. This chain joins TRBV7-2 and TRBJ2-3, with 13 bases lining up with TRBD2. CDR3 length equals 17 residues. Per germline, CDR1 SGHTA and CDR2 FQGNSA. J lost 2 bases, V lost 7 bases, and 9 bases had no gene match. CDR3 sequence: CASTYRTSGGLTDTQYF. For the CDR3, the DNA is TGTGCCAGCACCTATAGGACTAGCGGGGGTCTCACAGATACGCAGTATTTT. The entire variable domain, with the rest obtained from reference TRBV7-2 and TRBJ2-3, is as follows: GAGVSQSPSNKVTEKGKDVELRCDPISGHTALYWYRQSLGQGLEFLIYFQGNSAPDKSGLPSDRFSAERTGGSVSTLTIQRTQQEDSAVYLCASTYRTSGGLTDTQYFGPGTRLTVL.

The V call is TRBV5-1, the J call TRBJ2-5; TRBD1 might be the D (6 bases). This CDR3 comprises 14 residues. Per germline, CDR1 SGHRS and CDR2 YFSETQ. V was cut by 0 bases and J by 5 bases, with 11 bases left in between. The CDR3 protein is CASSLVGGAETQYF. CDR3 coding DNA: TGCGCCAGCAGCTTGGTTGGGGGCGCCGAGACCCAGTACTTC. Based on the CDR3 plus reference TRBV5-1 and TRBJ2-5, the full variable domain is KAGVTQTPRYLIKTRGQQVTLSCSPISGHRSVSWYQQTPGQGLQFLFEYFSETQRNKGNFPGRFSGRQFSNSRSEMNVSTLELGDSALYLCASSLVGGAETQYFGPGTRLLVL.

This clone was detected only once. The chain recombines TRBV19 with TRBJ1-1; 7 nucleotides match TRBD1. V shed 5 bases, J shed 1 base, and the junction held 1 base outside the gene matches. The CDR3 is 13 amino acids. Looked up from germline, CDR1 is LNHDA and CDR2 is SQIVND (reference sequence). CDR3 in amino acids: CASSWTGNTEAFF. CDR3 in DNA: TGTGCCAGTAGTTGGACAGGGAACACTGAAGCTTTCTTT.

V and J are TRBV14 and TRBJ2-5, with TRBD1 as a possible D gene (6 bases). The CDR3 spans 15 residues. Trimming left V 5 bases short and J 4 bases short, with 17 bases between. The germline V gene has CDR1 SGHDN and CDR2 FVKESK. The CDR3 region has the DNA TGTGCCAGCAGCTACTTACAGGGAGTACGAGAGACCCAGTACTTC. Its protein product is CASSYLQGVRETQYF.

This sequence joins TRBV7-2 and TRBJ2-1, with 12 bases identical to TRBD2. V shed 5 bases, J shed 4 bases, and the junction held 15 bases outside the gene matches. The CDR3 runs 19 residues. Per germline, CDR1 SGHTA and CDR2 FQGNSA. CDR3 in DNA: TGTGCCAGCAGCCCCCGGTCTAGCGGGGGGGCTCTGACTTACAATGAGCAGTTCTTC. This sequence encodes CASSPRSSGGALTYNEQFF.

This chain uses TRBV5-1 with TRBJ2-7, with D unresolved. The CDR3 loop spans 15 amino acids. Between the trimmed V and J ends, which lost 4 bases and 0 bases, there was a span of 14 bases. The V gene's germline CDR1 is SGHRS and CDR2 YFSETQ. This chain's CDR3 is CASSPVPGSSYEQYF. CDR3 nucleotide sequence: TGCGCCAGCAGCCCCGTCCCGGGTTCCTCCTACGAGCAGTACTTC. The full variable domain, its missing parts supplied by reference TRBV5-1 and TRBJ2-7, is KAGVTQTPRYLIKTRGQQVTLSCSPISGHRSVSWYQQTPGQGLQFLFEYFSETQRNKGNFPGRFSGRQFSNSRSEMNVSTLELGDSALYLCASSPVPGSSYEQYFGPGTRLTVT.

V and J are TRBV30 and TRBJ1-5, with D tentatively TRBD1 (6 bases). The V end lost 1 base, the J end lost 7 bases, and 11 bases lay between the germline ends. This CDR3 is built from 13 residues. Germline loops: CDR1 GTSNPN, CDR2 SVGIG (reference sequence). CDR3 residues: CAWSAQGFQPQHF. For the CDR3, the DNA is TGTGCCTGGAGTGCACAGGGATTCCAGCCCCAGCATTTT.

This chain joins TRBV3-1 (or the pseudogene TRBV3-2) and TRBJ1-5, with D perhaps matching TRBD1 (6 bases). Germline V gene sequence: CDR1 LGHDT, CDR2 YNNKEL (reference sequence). The germline V and J ends were trimmed by 1 base and 5 bases, with 15 bases remaining between them. The CDR3 runs to 16 residues. The CDR3 DNA sequence: TGTGCCAGCAGCCAAGGGTGGGGCAGGGGCGATCAGCCCCAGCATTTT. Its translation: CASSQGWGRGDQPQHF.

The V gene is TRBV3-1 (or the pseudogene TRBV3-2), the J gene TRBJ1-4, with D perhaps matching TRBD1 (6 bases). Germline loops: CDR1 LGHDT, CDR2 YNNKEL (reference sequence). This CDR3 is built from 14 residues. The ends were cut back, 4 bases at V and 6 bases at J, with 12 bases in the middle. For the CDR3, the DNA is TGTGCCAGCAGCCTCCGGGACAAGGATGAAAAACTGTTTTTT. Translating gives CASSLRDKDEKLFF.

The rearrangement joins TRBV7-2 to TRBJ2-2, with a tentative D call TRBD1 (6 bases). The V and J ends lost 5 bases and 1 base respectively, with 14 bases between them. This CDR3 has 16 residues. Germline V CDR1 and CDR2: SGHTA, FQGNSA. The CDR3 sequence: CASSQQGTLNTGELFF. The CDR3 DNA is TGTGCCAGCAGCCAACAGGGAACCTTGAACACCGGGGAGCTGTTTTTT.

V gene TRBV28 combines with J gene TRBJ2-7, with 7 bases lining up with TRBD1. Germline lookup yields CDR1 MDHEN and CDR2 SYDVKM. After removal of 7 bases from V and 2 bases from J, the junction contained 8 bases not matched to a gene. The CDR3 spans 14 residues. As DNA, the CDR3 is TGTGCCAGCACCCTTACACAGGGGACCTACGAGCAGTACTTC. Its protein is CASTLTQGTYEQYF.

The chain combines TRBV3-1 (or the pseudogene TRBV3-2) with TRBJ1-3; D call uncertain. Germline assignment: CDR1 LGHDT and CDR2 YNNKEL (reference sequence). V lost 0 bases, J lost 0 bases, and 15 bases lay in between. The CDR3 consists of 18 residues. For the CDR3, the DNA is TGTGCCAGCAGCCAAGATTTCTACAGATCCCACTCTGGAAACACCATATATTTT. This encodes CASSQDFYRSHSGNTIYF.

The V gene is TRBV6-2 or TRBV6-3, the J gene TRBJ2-5, with TRBD2 matching 7 bases. The CDR3 contains 15 residues. Unmatched junction bases numbered 7, after V lost 5 bases and J lost 1 base. Germline CDR1 is MNHEY and CDR2 is SVGEGT. The CDR3 DNA sequence: TGTGCCAGCAGTCCAGCGGGGAGCCCCCAAGAGACCCAGTACTTC. Translation: CASSPAGSPQETQYF.

The rearrangement uses TRBV2 and TRBJ1-1; TRBD1 might be the D (5 bases). Germline V gene data show CDR1 as SNHLY and CDR2 as FYNNEI. The CDR3 sequence is 14 residues long. Trimming removed 4 bases from V and 3 bases from J, with 12 bases in between. CDR3 coding DNA: TGTGCCAGCAGTGCCTCACTGGGGCACACTGAAGCTTTCTTT. Protein sequence: CASSASLGHTEAFF. The whole variable domain, remainder taken from reference TRBV2 and TRBJ1-1, is EPEVTQTPSHQVTQMGQEVILRCVPISNHLYFYWYRQILGQKVEFLVSFYNNEISEKSEIFDDQFSVERPDGSNFTLKIRSTKLEDSAMYFCASSASLGHTEAFFGQGTRLTVV.

The J gene is TRBJ1-1, the V gene TRBV19; D possibly corresponds to TRBD1 (6 bases). Germline V CDR1 and CDR2: LNHDA, SQIVND (reference sequence). Trimming shortened V by 7 bases and J by 3 bases, and 15 bases separated the two germline ends. This CDR3 spans 14 amino acids. The CDR3 region has the DNA TGTGCCAGTATGACCGGGACAAGCTACACTGAAGCTTTCTTT. Encoded protein: CASMTGTSYTEAFF. The full variable domain, with the rest looked up from reference TRBV19 and TRBJ1-1, is DGGITQSPKYLFRKEGQNVTLSCEQNLNHDAMYWYRQDPGQGLRLIYYSQIVNDFQKGDIAEGYSVSREKKESFPLTVTSAQKNPTAFYLCASMTGTSYTEAFFGQGTRLTVV.

V is TRBV10-2 and J is TRBJ2-2; 10 bases align to TRBD2. This CDR3 has 15 amino acids. CDR1 WSHSY and CDR2 SAAADI come from the germline V gene. V lost 6 bases and J lost 8; bases outside the gene matches: 9. CDR3 nucleotides: TGCGCCAGCAGCCTAGCGGGAGTGTCGTCAGGGGAGCTGTTTTTT. Encoded protein: CASSLAGVSSGELFF.

The genes are TRBV5-1 and TRBJ2-7, with D maybe TRBD2 (5 bases). Trimming pared 4 bases from V and 4 bases from J, leaving 15 bases between. Germline V CDR1 and CDR2: SGHRS, YFSETQ. The length of the CDR3 is 14 residues. The CDR3 sequence is CASSPRGLDYEQYF. The DNA for the CDR3 is TGCGCCAGCAGCCCCCGAGGGTTGGATTACGAGCAGTACTTC.

The chain joins TRBV4-2 to TRBJ2-4; tentatively, D is TRBD2 (5 bases). CDR3 length: 18 amino acids. V lost 4 bases to trimming and J lost 0 bases, with 19 bases between them. The V gene's germline CDR1 is LGHNA and CDR2 YNFKEQ. In nucleotides, the CDR3 is TGTGCCAGCAGCCTCCCCACGACCACCGGGATAGCCAAAAACATTCAGTACTTC. As protein: CASSLPTTTGIAKNIQYF.

The V and J genes are TRBV6-2 or TRBV6-3 and TRBJ2-2, with a weak D call TRBD1 (6 bases). Trimming left V 5 bases short and J 1 base short, with 17 bases between. Germline V gene lookup returns CDR1 MNHEY and CDR2 SVGEGT. This CDR3 is built from 17 residues. The CDR3 DNA is TGTGCCAGCAGTCCGGGACACAGTGGCTGGAACACCGGGGAGCTGTTTTTT. This translates into CASSPGHSGWNTGELFF.

This clone was seen many times. The sample has other DNA sequences that encode this CDR3 too. This rearrangement joins TRBV10-3 to TRBJ2-7, with D perhaps matching TRBD1 (6 bases). This CDR3 has 14 residues. Germline V gene lookup returns CDR1 ENHRY and CDR2 SYGVKD. Trimming shortened V by 2 bases and J by 1 base, and 9 bases separated the two germline ends. The CDR3 DNA reads TGTGCCATCAGTGAGCTACAGGGATCCTACGAGCAGTACTTC. This encodes CAISELQGSYEQYF.

The chain links TRBV19 to TRBJ2-5, with 8 bases identical to TRBD2. Trimming cost V 1 base and J 5 bases; bases outside gene matches: 12. Per the germline V gene, CDR1 is LNHDA and CDR2 is SQIVND (reference sequence). This CDR3 is built from 17 residues. In DNA form, the CDR3 reads TGTGCCAGTAGTATAGGCCTAGCGGGCGAATTTGGGGAGACCCAGTACTTC. This encodes CASSIGLAGEFGETQYF.

V gene TRBV6-6 combines with J gene TRBJ1-3, with 10 bases matching TRBD1. Trimming took 4 bases from V and 1 from J; bases not matched to a gene: 1. This CDR3 is built from 15 residues. Looked up from germline, CDR1 is MNHNY and CDR2 is SVGAGI (reference sequence). This CDR3 reads CASSLGQGSGNTIYF. Written as DNA, the CDR3 is TGTGCCAGCAGTTTGGGACAGGGGTCTGGAAACACCATATATTTT.

V and J are TRBV29-1 and TRBJ2-3, with 10 bases matching TRBD2. There are 14 residues in the CDR3. J gave up 1 base and V 4 bases, and 2 bases lay outside the gene matches. Germline V gene lookup returns CDR1 SQVTM and CDR2 ANQGSEA. The CDR3 nucleotides are TGCAGCGTTGGTCTAGCGGGGGGCACAGATACGCAGTATTTT. It translates to CSVGLAGGTDTQYF.

This clone was observed a single time. V is TRBV2 and J is TRBJ2-7; 10 bases line up with TRBD1. This CDR3 comprises 14 residues. The V segment lost 3 bases and the J segment 2 bases; nucleotides outside the gene matches: 1. The germline V gene encodes CDR1 SNHLY and CDR2 FYNNEI. CDR3 DNA sequence: TGTGCCAGCAGTGACGGGACAGGGGCCTACGAGCAGTACTTC. It translates to CASSDGTGAYEQYF.

This clone came up a few times. CDR3 in DNA: TGTGCCAGTAGCAGACAGGGATGGGCCCAGCATTTT. It translates to CASSRQGWAQHF. The chain is built from TRBV19 and TRBJ1-5, with 7 positions matching TRBD1. J lost 11 bases, V lost 6 bases, and 7 bases had no gene match. This CDR3 spans 12 amino acids. Germline CDR1 is LNHDA and CDR2 is SQIVND (reference sequence).

The CDR3 DNA sequence: TGTGCCATCAGTGAGTGGGCGGGGGGGCGGTACGAGCAGTACTTC. Encoded protein: CAISEWAGGRYEQYF. V and J are TRBV10-3 and TRBJ2-7, with 9 bases that match TRBD2. V lost 1 base, J lost 4 bases, and 5 bases stayed unmatched. The V gene's germline CDR1 is ENHRY and CDR2 SYGVKD. The CDR3 has 15 residues.

The chain links TRBV24-1 to TRBJ2-2; TRBD2 might be the D (6 bases). Germline V gene data show CDR1 as KGHDR and CDR2 as SFDVKD. V lost 9 bases and J lost 4, with 17 bases in between. The length of the CDR3 is 15 residues. The CDR3 loop reads CATSEWRGATGELFF. The CDR3 DNA sequence: TGTGCCACCTCGGAGTGGAGGGGTGCCACCGGGGAGCTGTTTTTT.

The chain joins TRBV28 to TRBJ1-1, with TRBD1 identical over 8 bases. Germline V CDR1 and CDR2: MDHEN, SYDVKM. With 7 bases clipped from V and 8 bases from J, the junction kept 6 bases outside the gene matches. The CDR3 has 12 amino acids. The DNA for the CDR3 is TGTGCCAGCACCCCCAGGGGGCGCGAAGCTTTCTTT. Translating gives CASTPRGREAFF. Combining the CDR3 with reference TRBV28 and TRBJ1-1 gives the whole variable domain DVKVTQSSRYLVKRTGEKVFLECVQDMDHENMFWYRQDPGLGLRLIYFSYDVKMKEKGDIPEGYSVSREKKERFSLILESASTNQTSMYLCASTPRGREAFFGQGTRLTVV.

This clone has only one observation. The rearrangement uses TRBV27 and TRBJ1-3; D is unresolved. Germline-derived CDR1 and CDR2 are MNHEY and SMNVEV (reference sequence). With 2 bases removed from V and 7 bases from J, the gap between germline ends came to 15 bases. This CDR3 spans 15 amino acids. The CDR3, as DNA: TGTGCCAGCAGTTTAATGGGTGGCGGTATTAACACCATATATTTT. Translated, it gives CASSLMGGGINTIYF.